Sequencing of this T cell receptor beta chain was carried out in a study of blood T cell repertoires in COVID-19 (dated by TCRdb to between 2020 and 2021). Some background on the complete study: Collaborator samples came from the United States, Italy and Spain and covered acute and convalescent phases of COVID-19. The repertoires were made available in a free public database intended to serve as a resource for research on the immune response to SARS-CoV-2. Samples were obtained from the ongoing ImmuneRACE study (first 160 participants) and from over 1,000 subjects provided by 6 global collaborators. Where HLA class I and class II types were available, the types were taken from metadata supplied by the sample provider, not from assay-based typing. The dataset comprised deeply sampled blood TCRbeta repertoires from subjects exposed to, actively infected with, or recovered from COVID-19. The material from the prospective study consisted of cDNA or gDNA derived from T cells, B-cell-depleted T cells, or PBMCs. The sample metadata nearly always contained a de-identified subject ID, COVID-19 status, age in years and sex. On the study overall, not on this receptor specifically: The amount of clinical and demographic metadata varied by source and participant and was provided uncurated.

TCRbeta CDR3 regions were amplified from genomic DNA by means of the immunoSEQ Assay, a bias-controlled multiplex PCR. In the original analysis: Within the assay, amplification of reference gene primers was used to estimate how many nucleated cells each sample contained. Sequence reads were collapsed and filtered to measure the absolute abundance of every unique TCRbeta CDR3 rearrangement. For each sample, productive Simpson clonality was calculated as the square root of Simpson's diversity index across productive rearrangements. The table comes from immuneACCESS by way of TCRdb, which keeps in-frame sequences with V and J called. Part of the clones is missing from these tables; in studies checked, under half for an unresolved V gene and the rest for unknown reasons. V and J calls and clone size come straight from that table; D and trimming were deduced from the DNA. The sample records around 130,000 clones, around 82% of which are singletons. The leading ten clones occupy 7.5% to 8.5% of the sample.

Trimming removed 4 bases from V and 7 bases from J, leaving 15 bases between the germline ends. Reading the germline V gene gives CDR1 SGHRS and CDR2 YFSETQ. CDR3 length: 14 amino acids, cysteine to phenylalanine. The sequence is cut down to CDR3 DNA, 42 bases in frame from base 1. Collaborating institutions collected whole blood in K2EDTA tubes following their own protocols. Collaborator samples were shipped for TCRbeta analysis as frozen whole blood, isolated PBMCs, or DNA extracted from either sample type. Remarks on this clone: Its antigen is still unknown. No much larger clonotype is one base removed from it; base qualities were not supplied.

The source is a human donor in a cohort sampled during active COVID-19. This chain is built from TRBV5-1 and TRBJ2-1; TRBD1 is a possible D gene, resting on 6 matching bases. The sample consisted of peripheral blood. The bases read TGCGCCAGCAGCAGGACAGAGGTGAAGAATGAGCAGTTCTTC. Translation gives CASSRTEVKNEQFF.